This T cell receptor beta chain is drawn from a study of blood T cell repertoires in COVID-19. Study as a whole: Acute and convalescent COVID-19 specimens originated in the United States, Italy and Spain.

Authors' processing steps: Researchers report that nucleated cell counts were estimated from reference gene primer amplification. Profiled with immunoSEQ multiplex PCR; TCRdb holds only in-frame clones, not every one. The V and J calls and clone size were taken over from that table, and D and trimming were inferred from the DNA. The data show 100,000 to 150,000 clones, about four fifths seen once. Germline-derived CDR1 and CDR2 are MGHRA and YSYEKL. The CDR3 runs to 16 residues. V trimming: 5 bases; J trimming: 8 bases; junction bases outside the gene matches: 14. Specimen: peripheral blood. The chain couples TRBV4-1 to TRBJ2-1; TRBD2 matches 8 bases. The clonotype originates from a young man with COVID-19, enrolled during active disease. The CDR3 DNA reads as TGCGCCAGCAGCGAAAGGACGGGACTAGTGCCACATGAGCAGTTCTTC. This gives the protein CASSERTGLVPHEQFF.